The 30 T cell receptor beta chains presented below share a single source sample, sequenced in a study of blood T cell repertoires in COVID-19. Data came from immunoSEQ multiplex PCR; TCRdb stores just in-frame clones and leaves some out. The table shows some 50,000 clones, with roughly 88% occurring only once. Sequenced material: peripheral blood. The receptors stem from a human donor in a cohort sampled during active COVID-19.

This clone was counted once. The V gene is TRBV9, the J gene TRBJ2-7, with 7 bases matching TRBD2. The trim removed 4 bases at V and 6 bases at J, leaving 7 bases unmatched. CDR1 and CDR2 (germline): SGDLS, YYNGEE. This CDR3 is built from 13 residues. CDR3 nucleotide sequence: TGTGCCAGCAGCCCCCCGGGACTACGCGAGCAGTACTTC. Translation gives CASSPPGLREQYF. Based on the CDR3 plus reference TRBV9 and TRBJ2-7, the full variable domain is DSGVTQTPKHLITATGQRVTLRCSPRSGDLSVYWYQQSLDQGLQFLIQYYNGEERAKGNILERFSAQQFPDLHSELNLSSLELGDSALYFCASSPPGLREQYFGPGTRLTVT.

The rearrangement uses TRBV6-5 and TRBJ1-4; 10 bases align to TRBD1. V gave up 1 base and J gave up 8 bases; unmatched junction bases: 4. CDR3 length equals 15 residues. The germline gives CDR1 MNHEY, CDR2 SVGAGI. CDR3 nucleotides: TGTGCCAGCAGTTACTTGACAGGGGGCCGGGAAAAACTGTTTTTT. Amino acid sequence: CASSYLTGGREKLFF.

J is TRBJ1-2 and V is TRBV19; 7 bases line up with TRBD1. The germline gives CDR1 LNHDA, CDR2 SQIVND (reference sequence). The CDR3 length is 14 residues. V lost 10 bases and J lost 1; bases outside the gene matches: 9. CDR3 sequence reads: CATRRGQYNYGYTF. The CDR3 coding sequence is TGTGCCACTCGCCGGGGACAGTATAACTATGGCTACACCTTC.

The genes are TRBV7-8 and TRBJ2-1, with 9 positions matching TRBD1. CDR3 size: 15 residues. V lost 3 bases, J lost 2 bases, and 2 bases stayed unmatched. Germline-derived CDR1 and CDR2 are SGHVS and FQNEAQ. CDR3 nucleotides: TGTGCCAGCAGCTTGGGACAGGGAACCTACAATGAGCAGTTCTTC. Translated, it gives CASSLGQGTYNEQFF.

This clone was seen a few times. V and J are TRBV27 and TRBJ1-1, with 10 bases identical to TRBD1. Looked up from germline, CDR1 is MNHEY and CDR2 is SMNVEV (reference sequence). V was clipped by 2 bases and J by 11 bases; unmatched bases: 8. The CDR3 runs to 14 residues. CDR3 in amino acids: CASSLGQGGKGAFF. The DNA of the CDR3 is TGTGCCAGCAGTTTAGGACAGGGGGGCAAGGGGGCTTTCTTT.

The chain joins TRBV9 to TRBJ2-1; 7 nucleotides line up with TRBD2. Germline CDR1 is SGDLS and CDR2 is YYNGEE. V was pared by 0 bases and J by 3 bases, with 3 bases of the junction left unmatched. The CDR3 sequence is 15 residues long. Here the CDR3 reads CASSVAASGYNEQFF. The CDR3 bases are TGTGCCAGCAGCGTAGCGGCTAGCGGCTACAATGAGCAGTTCTTC.

The chain uses TRBV7-2 and TRBJ2-7; 8 bases are shared with TRBD2. Germline V gives CDR1 SGHTA, CDR2 FQGNSA. J gave up 4 bases and V 5 bases, and 7 bases lay outside the gene matches. The CDR3 covers 14 residues. The CDR3 spells CASSPAGGGYEQYF. In DNA, the CDR3 is TGTGCCAGCAGCCCGGCGGGCGGGGGGTACGAGCAGTACTTC.

The rearrangement links TRBV4-3 to TRBJ1-4, with D tentatively TRBD1 (5 bases). The V end lost 1 base, the J end lost 7 bases, and 13 bases lay between the germline ends. The CDR3 is 15 residues long. In germline, CDR1 is LGHNA, CDR2 YSLEER. CDR3 sequence: CASSQATGRGEKLFF. DNA of the CDR3: TGCGCCAGCAGCCAAGCGACCGGGAGGGGTGAAAAACTGTTTTTT.

This clone was seen a handful of times. CDR3: CASSPYQVYEQYF. The CDR3 DNA is TGTGCCAGCAGCCCCTACCAAGTCTACGAGCAGTACTTC. The chain carries TRBV6-6 and TRBJ2-7, with D unclear. Germline CDR1 MNHNY, CDR2 SVGAGI (reference sequence). The CDR3 runs to 13 residues. Deletions cut 6 bases from V and 3 bases from J, with 12 bases between.

This clone occurred once. This chain joins TRBV19 and TRBJ2-6; the D is unclear. V was pared by 5 bases and J by 0 bases, with 11 bases between. Germline V lookup: CDR1 LNHDA, CDR2 SQIVND (reference sequence). The CDR3 has 16 amino acids. Here the CDR3 DNA reads TGTGCCAGTAGTCCCCTTACTGGCTCTGGGGCCAACGTCCTGACTTTC. This codes for CASSPLTGSGANVLTF.

This clone showed up just once. V gene TRBV27 combines with J gene TRBJ2-1; 8 bases align to TRBD1. Germline V gene data show CDR1 as MNHEY and CDR2 as SMNVEV (reference sequence). V was pared by 5 bases and J by 7 bases, with 16 bases of the junction left unmatched. The CDR3 extends over 17 amino acids. This chain's CDR3 is CASSITPPGQGVNEQFF. CDR3 nucleotide sequence: TGTGCCAGCAGTATAACTCCCCCCGGACAGGGAGTGAATGAGCAGTTCTTC.

This clone was seen a few times. The CDR3 loop reads CASSPNRDPNEKLFF. DNA of the CDR3: TGTGCCAGCAGCCCCAACAGGGACCCTAATGAAAAACTGTTTTTT. The V and J genes are TRBV7-3 and TRBJ1-4, with D perhaps matching TRBD1 (6 bases). This CDR3 comprises 15 residues. Trimming cost V 5 bases and J 3 bases, with 13 bases left between them. Germline CDR1 reads SGHTA; CDR2 reads FQGTGA.

The rearrangement uses TRBV15 and TRBJ2-4; maybe TRBD1 (5 bases). V lost 5 bases and J lost 0, with 14 bases in between. Per germline, CDR1 LNHNV and CDR2 YYDKDF (reference sequence). This CDR3 has 16 amino acids. CDR3 sequence reads: CATSPSRGLAKNIQYF. CDR3 bases: TGTGCCACCAGCCCGAGTAGGGGTCTAGCCAAAAACATTCAGTACTTC. Filled out from reference TRBV15 and TRBJ2-4, the complete variable domain reads DAMVIQNPRYQVTQFGKPVTLSCSQTLNHNVMYWYQQKSSQAPKLLFHYYDKDFNNEADTPDNFQSRRPNTSFCFLDIRSPGLGDTAMYLCATSPSRGLAKNIQYFGAGTRLSVL.

The rearrangement links TRBV7-6 to TRBJ1-6, with a possible D match to TRBD1 (6 bases). CDR1 is SGHVS, CDR2 FNYEAQ, per germline. V lost 6 bases to trimming and J lost 7 bases, with 13 bases between them. The CDR3 sequence is 14 residues long. CDR3 DNA: TGTGCCAGCAGACTTCAGGGGCTGAATTCACCCCTCCACTTT. Its translation is CASRLQGLNSPLHF. Supplemented by reference TRBV7-6 and TRBJ1-6, the full variable domain reads GAGVSQSPRYKVTKRGQDVALRCDPISGHVSLYWYRQALGQGPEFLTYFNYEAQQDKSGLPNDRFSAERPEGSISTLTIQRTEQRDSAMYRCASRLQGLNSPLHFGNGTRLTVT.

This sequence joins TRBV11-3 and TRBJ2-3, with D perhaps matching TRBD2 (6 bases). The CDR3 covers 15 residues. The germline V gene has CDR1 SGHNT and CDR2 YENEEA. Trimming took off 5 bases at V and 6 bases at J, with 18 bases between the two ends. CDR3: CASSDPGLEGDTQYF. CDR3 DNA sequence: TGTGCCAGCAGCGACCCGGGACTCGAGGGGGATACGCAGTATTTT. The full variable domain, completed using reference TRBV11-3 and TRBJ2-3, is EAGVVQSPRYKIIEKKQPVAFWCNPISGHNTLYWYLQNLGQGPELLIRYENEEAVDDSQLPKDRFSAERLKGVDSTLKIQPAELGDSAVYLCASSDPGLEGDTQYFGPGTRLTVL.

This chain joins TRBV2 and TRBJ1-2, with TRBD1 matching 11 bases. Germline V gene sequence: CDR1 SNHLY, CDR2 FYNNEI. The trim removed 8 bases at V and 7 bases at J, leaving 6 bases unmatched. The CDR3 is 13 residues long. CDR3 in DNA: TGTGCCAGCTGGACAGGGGGCGCATCTGGCTACACCTTC. It yields the protein CASWTGGASGYTF.

The chain joins TRBV18 to TRBJ1-1, with 7 bases aligning to TRBD1. This CDR3 has 14 amino acids. Germline-derived CDR1 and CDR2 are KGHSH and LQKENI. V gave up 4 bases and J gave up 1 base; unmatched junction bases: 3. The CDR3 sequence is CASSHNRGNTEAFF. In DNA, the CDR3 is TGTGCCAGCTCACACAACAGGGGGAACACTGAAGCTTTCTTT.

V is TRBV19 and J is TRBJ2-6, with 10 bases identical to TRBD1. V was pared by 5 bases and J by 2 bases, with 3 bases of the junction left unmatched. Germline V lookup: CDR1 LNHDA, CDR2 SQIVND (reference sequence). This CDR3 comprises 16 residues. CDR3 in amino acids: CASSFGQGAGANVLTF. In nucleotides, the CDR3 is TGTGCCAGTAGTTTCGGACAGGGGGCTGGGGCCAACGTCCTGACTTTC.

V usage is TRBV19 and J usage is TRBJ2-2, with 7 bases fitting TRBD2. CDR3 size: 15 residues. From germline, CDR1 is LNHDA and CDR2 SQIVND (reference sequence). V gave up 6 bases and J gave up 4 bases; unmatched junction bases: 8. The CDR3 DNA is TGTGCCAGTAGGTCCGCTAGCGGAAGCACCGGGGAGCTGTTTTTT. Translating it yields CASRSASGSTGELFF.

The chain employs TRBV21-1 and TRBJ2-7; TRBD1 reflects the table's D call only, with no check against the DNA. TRBV21-1 is a recognized pseudogene. The CDR3 has 18 amino acids. CDR3 sequence: CASSKALRDSKTTLEQYF. CDR3 DNA sequence: TGTGCCAGCAGCAAAGCGCTCCGGGACAGTAAGACTACGCTAGAGCAGTACTTC.

The chain is built from TRBV5-1 and TRBJ2-7; TRBD2 matches at 8 bases. There are 15 residues in the CDR3. V lost 3 bases, J lost 1 base, and 6 bases stayed unmatched. The V gene's germline CDR1 is SGHRS and CDR2 YFSETQ. In DNA, the CDR3 is TGCGCCAGCAGCTCGGCGGGGACTAGTTCCTACGAGCAGTACTTC. Protein sequence: CASSSAGTSSYEQYF.

The CDR3, as DNA: TGTGCCAGCAGTCTGACAGGGGACGATGAGCAGTTCTTC. Protein sequence: CASSLTGDDEQFF. The chain combines TRBV7-2 with TRBJ2-1; 8 bases line up with TRBD1. There are 13 residues in the CDR3. Germline V gene data show CDR1 as SGHTA and CDR2 as FQGNSA. Trimming took 6 bases from V and 8 from J; bases not matched to a gene: 6.

This chain joins TRBV7-9 and TRBJ1-3; no clear D gene. Germline V gene data show CDR1 as SEHNR and CDR2 as FQNEAQ (reference sequence). V lost 5 bases to trimming and J lost 0 bases, with 5 bases between them. This CDR3 spans 13 amino acids. The CDR3 loop reads CASSPFSGNTIYF. CDR3 DNA sequence: TGTGCCAGCAGCCCCTTCTCTGGAAACACCATATATTTT.

The rearrangement joins TRBV19 to TRBJ2-7, with TRBD1 matching over 10 bases. Trimming at V came to 6 bases and at J to 5 bases, leaving 10 bases not matched to a gene. This CDR3 is 15 amino acids long. Germline lookup yields CDR1 LNHDA and CDR2 SQIVND (reference sequence). DNA of the CDR3: TGTGCCAGTAGGGCAAGTGGACAGGGGGGTCACGAGCAGTACTTC. Amino acids: CASRASGQGGHEQYF.

This chain's CDR3 is CASSMVGTGGAGANVLTF. The DNA for the CDR3 is TGTGCCAGTAGTATGGTGGGGACAGGGGGAGCTGGGGCCAACGTCCTGACTTTC. The chain links TRBV19 to TRBJ2-6; TRBD1 matches at 11 bases. Germline CDR1 reads LNHDA; CDR2 reads SQIVND (reference sequence). Trimming at V came to 3 bases and at J to 2 bases, leaving 6 bases not matched to a gene. CDR3 length equals 18 residues.

The gene calls are TRBV19 and TRBJ1-6; TRBD1 agrees at 7 bases. V shed 4 bases, J shed 9 bases, and the junction held 15 bases outside the gene matches. The CDR3 is made up of 17 amino acids. CDR1 LNHDA and CDR2 SQIVND come from the germline V gene (reference sequence). The CDR3 region is CASSTQRVQGGISPLHF. CDR3 sequence (DNA): TGTGCCAGTAGTACCCAAAGGGTTCAGGGGGGTATTTCACCCCTCCACTTT.

The rearrangement links TRBV7-9 to TRBJ1-1; unclear D gene. This CDR3 is built from 12 residues. CDR1 and CDR2 from the germline V gene are SEHNR and FQNEAQ (reference sequence). The V end was cut by 6 bases, the J end by 11 bases, with 16 bases between. The CDR3 spells CASRRVEGGAFF. DNA of the CDR3: TGTGCCAGCAGGCGGGTGGAGGGCGGCGCTTTCTTT.

The rearrangement links TRBV5-1 to TRBJ1-1; D is undetermined. V lost 0 bases and J 8 bases, leaving 14 bases between the germline ends. The CDR3 has 14 residues. Germline loops: CDR1 SGHRS, CDR2 YFSETQ. CDR3 residues: CASSLAAGRYEAFF. The CDR3 bases are TGCGCCAGCAGCTTGGCCGCGGGGAGGTACGAAGCTTTCTTT.

The chain links TRBV24-1 to TRBJ2-3, with D tentatively TRBD1 (5 bases). This CDR3 has 15 residues. Looked up from germline, CDR1 is KGHDR and CDR2 is SFDVKD. The V end lost 3 bases, the J end lost 1 base, and 10 bases lay between the germline ends. In DNA, the CDR3 is TGTGCCACCAGTGATCCAAGACAGCGCACAGATACGCAGTATTTT. This codes for CATSDPRQRTDTQYF.

This clone was detected only once. The CDR3: CASSFSGKPDTQYF. CDR3 DNA: TGCGCCAGCAGCTTTAGCGGGAAGCCAGATACGCAGTATTTT. The chain recombines TRBV5-1 with TRBJ2-3, with TRBD2 identical over 8 bases. The germline CDR1 and CDR2 sequences are SGHRS and YFSETQ. Trimming at V came to 2 bases and at J to 4 bases, leaving 3 bases not matched to a gene. The CDR3 has 14 amino acids.